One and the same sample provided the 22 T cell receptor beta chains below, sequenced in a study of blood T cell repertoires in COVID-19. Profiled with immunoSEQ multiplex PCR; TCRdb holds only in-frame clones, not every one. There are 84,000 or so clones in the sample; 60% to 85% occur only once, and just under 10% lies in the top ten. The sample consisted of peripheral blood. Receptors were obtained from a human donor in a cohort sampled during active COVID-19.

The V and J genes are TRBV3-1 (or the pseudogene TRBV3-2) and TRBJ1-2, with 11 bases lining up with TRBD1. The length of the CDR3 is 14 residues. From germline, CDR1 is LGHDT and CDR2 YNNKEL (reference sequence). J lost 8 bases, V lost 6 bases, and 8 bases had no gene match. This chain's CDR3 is CASSLWGQGGGYTF. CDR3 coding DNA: TGTGCCAGCAGTCTATGGGGACAGGGGGGCGGCTACACCTTC.

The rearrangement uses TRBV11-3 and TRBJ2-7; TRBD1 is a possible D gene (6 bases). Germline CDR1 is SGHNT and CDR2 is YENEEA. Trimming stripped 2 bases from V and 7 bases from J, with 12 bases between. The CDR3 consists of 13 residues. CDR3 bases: TGTGCCAGCAGCTTAAACAGGGTGTTTGAGCAGTACTTC. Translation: CASSLNRVFEQYF.

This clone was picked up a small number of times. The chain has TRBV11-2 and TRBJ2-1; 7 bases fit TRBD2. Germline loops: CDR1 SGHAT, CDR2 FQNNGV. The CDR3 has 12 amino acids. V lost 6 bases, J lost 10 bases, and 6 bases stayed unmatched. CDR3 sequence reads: CASSFAGDEQFF. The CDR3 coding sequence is TGTGCCAGCAGTTTCGCGGGGGACGAGCAGTTCTTC.

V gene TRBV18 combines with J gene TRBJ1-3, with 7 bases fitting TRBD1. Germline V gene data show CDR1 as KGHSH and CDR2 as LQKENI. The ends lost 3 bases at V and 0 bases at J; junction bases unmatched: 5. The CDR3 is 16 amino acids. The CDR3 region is CASSPTGRHSGNTIYF. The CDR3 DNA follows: TGTGCCAGCTCACCGACAGGGAGGCACTCTGGAAACACCATATATTTT.

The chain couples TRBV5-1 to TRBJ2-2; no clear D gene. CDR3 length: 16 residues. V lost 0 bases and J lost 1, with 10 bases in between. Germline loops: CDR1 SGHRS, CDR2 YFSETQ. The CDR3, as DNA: TGCGCCAGCAGCTTGGGTGTTAGCTTGAACACCGGGGAGCTGTTTTTT. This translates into CASSLGVSLNTGELFF.

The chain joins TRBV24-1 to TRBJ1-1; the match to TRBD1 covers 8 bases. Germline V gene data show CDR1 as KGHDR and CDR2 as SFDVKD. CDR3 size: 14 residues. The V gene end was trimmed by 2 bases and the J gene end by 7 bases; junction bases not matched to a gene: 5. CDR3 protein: CATSDSRGLGEAFF. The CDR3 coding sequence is TGTGCCACCAGTGATTCCAGGGGGCTGGGTGAAGCTTTCTTT.

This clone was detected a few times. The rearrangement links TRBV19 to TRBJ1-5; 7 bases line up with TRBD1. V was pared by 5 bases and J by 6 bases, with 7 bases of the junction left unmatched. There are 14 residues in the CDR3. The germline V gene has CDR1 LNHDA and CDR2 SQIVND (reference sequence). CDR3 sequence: CASSRQGLGQPQHF. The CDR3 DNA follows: TGTGCCAGTAGTCGACAGGGCCTGGGTCAGCCCCAGCATTTT.

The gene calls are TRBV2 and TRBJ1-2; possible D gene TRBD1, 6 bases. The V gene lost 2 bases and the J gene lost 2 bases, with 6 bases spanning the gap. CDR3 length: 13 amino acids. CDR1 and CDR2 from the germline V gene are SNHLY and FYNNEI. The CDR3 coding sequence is TGTGCCAGCAGTGAACAGGGGAACTATGGCTACACCTTC. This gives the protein CASSEQGNYGYTF.

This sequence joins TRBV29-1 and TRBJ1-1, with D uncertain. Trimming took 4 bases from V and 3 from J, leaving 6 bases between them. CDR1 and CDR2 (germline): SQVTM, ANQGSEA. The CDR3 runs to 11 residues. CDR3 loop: CSVAGYTEAFF. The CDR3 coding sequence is TGCAGCGTTGCGGGGTACACTGAAGCTTTCTTT. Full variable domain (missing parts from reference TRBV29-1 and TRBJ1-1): SAVISQKPSRDICQRGTSLTIQCQVDSQVTMMFWYRQQPGQSLTLIATANQGSEATYESGFVIDKFPISRPNLTFSTLTVSNMSPEDSSIYLCSVAGYTEAFFGQGTRLTVV.

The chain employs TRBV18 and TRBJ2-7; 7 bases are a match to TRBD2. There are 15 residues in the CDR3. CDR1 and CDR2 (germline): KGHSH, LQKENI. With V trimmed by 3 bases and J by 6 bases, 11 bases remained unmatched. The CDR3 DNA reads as TGTGCCAGCTCACCTAGTAGCGGGTCCCCTCGCGAGCAGTACGTC. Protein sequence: CASSPSSGSPREQYV.

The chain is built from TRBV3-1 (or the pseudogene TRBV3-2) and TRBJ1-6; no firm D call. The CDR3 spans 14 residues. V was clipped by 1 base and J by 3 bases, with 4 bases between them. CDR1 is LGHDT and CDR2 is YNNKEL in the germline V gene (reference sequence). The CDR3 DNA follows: TGTGCCAGCAGCCAAGCGGGCTATAATTCACCCCTCCACTTT. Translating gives CASSQAGYNSPLHF.

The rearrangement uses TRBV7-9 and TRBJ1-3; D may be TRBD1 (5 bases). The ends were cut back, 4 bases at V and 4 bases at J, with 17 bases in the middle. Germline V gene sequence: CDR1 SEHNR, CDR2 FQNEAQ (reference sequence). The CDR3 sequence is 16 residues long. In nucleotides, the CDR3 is TGTGCCAGCAGCTCCGGATGGACAACTAAGGGAAACACCATATATTTT. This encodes CASSSGWTTKGNTIYF.

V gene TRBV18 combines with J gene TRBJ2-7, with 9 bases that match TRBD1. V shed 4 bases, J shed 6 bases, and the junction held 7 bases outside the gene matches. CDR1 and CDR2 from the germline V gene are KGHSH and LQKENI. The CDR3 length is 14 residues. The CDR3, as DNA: TGTGCCAGCTCACAAGGGACAGGGAGAGGCGAGCAGTACTTC. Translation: CASSQGTGRGEQYF. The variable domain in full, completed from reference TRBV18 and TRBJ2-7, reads NAGVMQNPRHLVRRRGQEARLRCSPMKGHSHVYWYRQLPEEGLKFMVYLQKENIIDESGMPKERFSAEFPKEGPSILRIQQVVRGDSAAYFCASSQGTGRGEQYFGPGTRLTVT.

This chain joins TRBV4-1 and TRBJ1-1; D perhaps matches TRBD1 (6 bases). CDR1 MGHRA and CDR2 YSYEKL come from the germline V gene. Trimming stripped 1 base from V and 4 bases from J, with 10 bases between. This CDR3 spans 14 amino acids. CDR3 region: CASSQGTGLTEAFF. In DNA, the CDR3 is TGCGCCAGCAGCCAAGGTACAGGGCTCACTGAAGCTTTCTTT.

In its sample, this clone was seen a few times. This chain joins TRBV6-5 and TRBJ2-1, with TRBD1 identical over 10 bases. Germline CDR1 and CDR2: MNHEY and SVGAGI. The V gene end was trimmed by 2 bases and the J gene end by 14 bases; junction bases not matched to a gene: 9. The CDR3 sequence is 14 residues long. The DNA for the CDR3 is TGTGCCAGCAGTTACCTCACCGCGGACAGGGGGAAGTTCTTC. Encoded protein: CASSYLTADRGKFF.

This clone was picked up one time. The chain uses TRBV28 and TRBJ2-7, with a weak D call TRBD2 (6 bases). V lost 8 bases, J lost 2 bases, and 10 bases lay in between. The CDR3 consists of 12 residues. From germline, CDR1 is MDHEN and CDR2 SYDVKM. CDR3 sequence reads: CASGGMTYEQYF. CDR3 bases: TGTGCCAGCGGGGGGATGACCTACGAGCAGTACTTC.

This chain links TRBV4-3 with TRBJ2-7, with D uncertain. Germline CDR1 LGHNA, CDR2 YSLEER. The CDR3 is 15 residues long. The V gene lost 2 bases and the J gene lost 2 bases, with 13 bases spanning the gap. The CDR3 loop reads CASSQFPGYTYEQYF. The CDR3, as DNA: TGCGCCAGCAGCCAATTCCCGGGTTACACCTACGAGCAGTACTTC.

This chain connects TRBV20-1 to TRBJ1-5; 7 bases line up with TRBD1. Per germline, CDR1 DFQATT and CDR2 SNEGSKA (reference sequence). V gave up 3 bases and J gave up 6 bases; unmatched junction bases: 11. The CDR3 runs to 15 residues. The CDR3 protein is CSASEGQWVSQPQHF. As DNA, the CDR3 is TGCAGTGCTAGTGAGGGACAGTGGGTTAGTCAGCCCCAGCATTTT.

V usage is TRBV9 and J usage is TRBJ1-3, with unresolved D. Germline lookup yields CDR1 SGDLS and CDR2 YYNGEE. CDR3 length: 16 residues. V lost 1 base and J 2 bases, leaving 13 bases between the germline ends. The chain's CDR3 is CASSVRGKLTGNTIYF. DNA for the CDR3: TGTGCCAGCAGCGTACGGGGAAAGCTGACTGGAAACACCATATATTTT.

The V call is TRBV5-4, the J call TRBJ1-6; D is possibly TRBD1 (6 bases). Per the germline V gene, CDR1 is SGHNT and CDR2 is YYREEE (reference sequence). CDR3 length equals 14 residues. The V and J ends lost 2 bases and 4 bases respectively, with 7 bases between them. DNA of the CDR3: TGTGCCAGCAGCTTCGACAGGTATAATTCACCCCTCCACTTT. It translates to CASSFDRYNSPLHF.

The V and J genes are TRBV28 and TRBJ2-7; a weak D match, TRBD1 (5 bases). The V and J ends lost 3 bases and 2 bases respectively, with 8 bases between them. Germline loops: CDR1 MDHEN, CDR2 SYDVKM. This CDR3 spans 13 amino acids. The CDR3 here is CASSLGLAYEQYF. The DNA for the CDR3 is TGTGCCAGCAGTTTGGGGCTAGCCTACGAGCAGTACTTC.

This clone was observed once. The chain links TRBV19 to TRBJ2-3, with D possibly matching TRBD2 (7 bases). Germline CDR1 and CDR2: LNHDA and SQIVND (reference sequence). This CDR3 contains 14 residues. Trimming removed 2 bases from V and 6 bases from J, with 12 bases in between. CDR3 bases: TGTGCCAGTAGTATAAACGGGGGGCGGGATACGCAGTATTTT. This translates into CASSINGGRDTQYF.